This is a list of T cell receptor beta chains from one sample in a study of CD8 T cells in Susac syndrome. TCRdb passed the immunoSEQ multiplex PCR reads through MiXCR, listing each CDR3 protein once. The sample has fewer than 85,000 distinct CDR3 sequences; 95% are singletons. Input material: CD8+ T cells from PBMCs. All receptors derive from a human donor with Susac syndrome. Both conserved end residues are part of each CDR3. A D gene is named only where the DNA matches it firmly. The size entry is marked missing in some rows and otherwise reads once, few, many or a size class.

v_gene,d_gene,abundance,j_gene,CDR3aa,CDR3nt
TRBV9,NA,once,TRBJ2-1,CASSVDNEQFF,TGTGCCAGCAGCGTAGACAATGAGCAGTTCTTC
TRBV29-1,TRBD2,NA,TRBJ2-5,CSAFGGAGVRETQYF,TGCAGCGCCTTCGGCGGGGCGGGAGTACGAGAGACCCAGTACTTC
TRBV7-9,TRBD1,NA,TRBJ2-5,CASSNVGQGQETQYF,TGTGCCAGCAGTAACGTCGGACAGGGTCAAGAGACCCAGTACTTC
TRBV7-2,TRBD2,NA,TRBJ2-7,CASSQGLAGRYEQYF,TGTGCCAGCAGCCAGGGACTAGCGGGACGCTACGAGCAGTACTTC
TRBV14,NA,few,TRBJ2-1,CASSQDLSSYNEQFF,TGTGCCAGCAGCCAAGATCTAAGCTCCTACAATGAGCAGTTCTTC
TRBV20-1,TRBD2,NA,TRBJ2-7,CSAPLAANSYEQYF,TGCAGTGCTCCCCTAGCGGCTAACAGCTACGAGCAGTACTTC
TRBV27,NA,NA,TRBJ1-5,CASSMGLQPQHF,TGTGCCAGCAGTATGGGACTCCAGCCCCAGCATTTT
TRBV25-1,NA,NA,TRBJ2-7,CASSDGGMYEQYF,TGTGCCAGCAGTGATGGGGGGATGTACGAGCAGTACTTC
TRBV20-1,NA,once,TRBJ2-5,CSAPGETQYF,TGCAGTGCGCCAGGCGAGACCCAGTACTTC
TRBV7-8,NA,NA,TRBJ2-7,CASSLGSSRSYEQYF,TGTGCCAGCAGCTTAGGCTCTTCCCGCTCCTACGAGCAGTACTTC
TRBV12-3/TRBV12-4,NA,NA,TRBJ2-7,CASSYEIGYEQYF,TGTGCCAGCAGTTACGAAATTGGGTACGAGCAGTACTTC
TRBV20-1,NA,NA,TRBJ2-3,CSASSEDLGTDTQYF,TGCAGTGCTAGCAGTGAGGACTTGGGCACAGATACGCAGTATTTT
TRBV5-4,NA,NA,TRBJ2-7,CASSLVSSPYEQYF,TGTGCCAGCAGCTTGGTAAGCTCTCCCTACGAGCAGTACTTC
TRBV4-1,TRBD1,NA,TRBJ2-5,CASSPEFGGDRQESQYF,TGCGCCAGCAGCCCAGAATTCGGCGGGGACAGGCAAGAGTCCCAGTACTTC
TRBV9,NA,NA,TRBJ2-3,CASQVGGGTDTQYF,TGTGCCAGCCAAGTCGGAGGGGGCACAGATACGCAGTATTTT
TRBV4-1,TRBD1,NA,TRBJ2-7,CASSSMGQGGSYEQYF,TGCGCCAGCAGCTCAATGGGACAGGGAGGATCCTACGAGCAGTACTTC
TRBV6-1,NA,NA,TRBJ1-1,CASGRDPEAFF,TGTGCCAGCGGACGGGACCCTGAAGCTTTCTTT
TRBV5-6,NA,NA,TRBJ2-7,CASSLGSSEQYF,TGTGCCAGCAGCTTGGGAAGCTCCGAGCAGTACTTC
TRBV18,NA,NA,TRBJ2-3,CASSPRDTPAAYTDTQYF,TGTGCCAGCTCACCACGCGATACCCCAGCGGCCTACACAGATACGCAGTATTTT
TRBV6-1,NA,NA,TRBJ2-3,CASSEERVSTDTQYF,TGTGCCAGCAGTGAAGAACGGGTCAGCACAGATACGCAGTATTTT
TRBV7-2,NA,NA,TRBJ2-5,CASSPATAIQETQYF,TGTGCCAGCAGCCCGGCGACAGCTATCCAAGAGACCCAGTACTTC
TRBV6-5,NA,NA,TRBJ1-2,CASSPTDYFYGYTF,TGTGCCAGCAGTCCGACAGATTACTTCTATGGCTACACCTTC
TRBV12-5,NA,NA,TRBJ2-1,CASGLRQNYNEQFF,TGTGCTAGTGGTTTACGGCAGAACTACAATGAGCAGTTCTTC
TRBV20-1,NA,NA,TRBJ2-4,CSLPGAWNIQYF,TGCAGCCTCCCCGGAGCCTGGAACATTCAGTACTTC
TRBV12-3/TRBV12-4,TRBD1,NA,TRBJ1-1,CASTGQGITEAFF,TGTGCCAGCACCGGACAGGGGATCACTGAAGCTTTCTTT
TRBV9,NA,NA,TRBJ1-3,CASSDRVDGNTIYF,TGTGCCAGCAGCGACAGGGTCGACGGAAACACCATATATTTT
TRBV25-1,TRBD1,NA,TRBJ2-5,CASSEGTGSDQETQYF,TGTGCCAGCAGTGAAGGGACAGGGTCGGACCAAGAGACCCAGTACTTC
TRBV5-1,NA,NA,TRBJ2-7,CASSLLADEQYF,TGCGCCAGCAGCCTCTTAGCGGACGAGCAGTACTTC
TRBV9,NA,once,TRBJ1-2,CASSVGDYYGYTF,TGTGCCAGCAGCGTCGGGGACTACTATGGCTACACCTTC
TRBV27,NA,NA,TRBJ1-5,CASSLADSNQPQHF,TGTGCCAGCAGTTTAGCGGATAGCAATCAGCCCCAGCATTTT
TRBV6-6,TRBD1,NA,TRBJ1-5,CASTWDSSNQPQHF,TGTGCCAGCACCTGGGACAGTAGCAATCAGCCCCAGCATTTT
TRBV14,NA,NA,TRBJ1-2,CASSKDNYGYTF,TGTGCCAGCAGCAAGGACAACTATGGCTACACCTTC
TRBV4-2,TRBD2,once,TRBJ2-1,CASSQVLADYYNEQFF,TGTGCCAGCAGCCAAGTCCTAGCGGATTACTACAATGAGCAGTTCTTC
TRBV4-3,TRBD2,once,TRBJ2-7,CASSQDPSGEQYF,TGCGCCAGCAGCCAAGATCCTAGCGGCGAGCAGTACTTC
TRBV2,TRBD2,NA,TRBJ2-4,CASSDLAGFQYF,TGTGCCAGCAGCGACCTAGCGGGATTTCAGTACTTC
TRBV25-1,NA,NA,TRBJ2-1,CASSVTDYNEQFF,TGTGCCAGCAGTGTGACGGACTACAATGAGCAGTTCTTC
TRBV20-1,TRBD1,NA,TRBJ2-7,CSAPDRGGSAYEQYF,TGCAGTGCACCCGACAGGGGAGGAAGCGCCTACGAGCAGTACTTC
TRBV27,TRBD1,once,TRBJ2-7,CASSSFHRGKNEQYF,TGTGCCAGCAGTTCCTTCCACAGGGGGAAAAACGAGCAGTACTTC
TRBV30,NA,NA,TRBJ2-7,CAVDRTPYEQYF,TGCGCCGTAGACAGGACTCCCTACGAGCAGTACTTC
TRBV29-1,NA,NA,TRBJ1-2,CSVYGQHYGYTF,TGCAGCGTTTACGGACAGCACTATGGCTACACCTTC
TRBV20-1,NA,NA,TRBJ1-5,CSAPQWGDGSNQPQHF,TGCAGTGCTCCACAATGGGGGGACGGAAGCAATCAGCCCCAGCATTTT
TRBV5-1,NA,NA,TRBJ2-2,CASSYEFTGELFF,TGCGCCAGCAGCTACGAATTCACCGGGGAGCTGTTTTTT
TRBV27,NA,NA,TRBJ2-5,CASSLSSGLRETQYF,TGTGCCAGCAGTTTATCATCGGGGCTACGAGAGACCCAGTACTTC
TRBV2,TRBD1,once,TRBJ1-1,CASIGQGASEAFF,TGTGCCAGCATTGGACAGGGGGCTTCTGAAGCTTTCTTT